Below, 15 T cell receptor beta chains from the same sample are listed, as sequenced in a study of blood T cells in healthy people across ages. Combining a sample-barcoded 5' primer with a J-beta primer mix, a second PCR ran for roughly 7 to 11 cycles. Each CDR3 protein is one row after TCRdb ran MiXCR on the 5' RACE reads. The table lists 650,000 or so distinct CDR3 sequences, more than 45% of them singletons, with 13% in the top ten. Source material: blood. The receptors derive from a woman at least 80 years old in good health.

This rearrangement joins TRBV9 to TRBJ1-2; TRBD1 might be the D (5 bases). The V and J ends lost 7 bases and 2 bases respectively, with 12 bases between them. Per germline, CDR1 SGDLS and CDR2 YYNGEE. The CDR3 is 13 residues long. CDR3 loop: CASERDGNYGYTF. CDR3 DNA: TGTGCCAGCGAGCGGGACGGAAACTATGGCTACACCTTC.

Many counts were recorded for this clonotype. A read error may produce the germline difference seen at one junction end. The chain combines TRBV4-3 with TRBJ1-2; D not certain. The CDR3 covers 14 residues. Per the germline V gene, CDR1 is LGHNA and CDR2 is YSLEER. The CDR3 sequence is CASSQDRSGYGYTF. The CDR3 DNA sequence: TGTGCCAGCAGCCAAGATAGATCGGGCTATGGCTACACCTTC.

This clonotype showed up many times. The rearrangement uses TRBV12-3 or TRBV12-4 and TRBJ2-3; D possibly uses TRBD1 or TRBD2 (5 bases each). The CDR3 loop spans 15 amino acids. Trimming removed 6 bases from V and 3 bases from J, with 16 bases in between. CDR3 in amino acids: CASRKAGARTDTQYF. In DNA, the CDR3 is TGTGCCAGCAGAAAAGCCGGGGCGCGAACAGATACGCAGTATTTT.

V usage is TRBV27 and J usage is TRBJ2-1; 8 nucleotides match TRBD2. Germline CDR1 MNHEY, CDR2 SMNVEV (reference sequence). V shed 1 base and J 9 bases; nucleotides not matched to a gene: 8. CDR3 size: 15 residues. CDR3 coding DNA: TGTGCCAGCAGTTTATTAGCGGGGTCCCGGGGTGAGCAGTTCTTC. This encodes CASSLLAGSRGEQFF.

This chain links TRBV20-1 with TRBJ2-1; either TRBD1 or TRBD2 may supply D (5 bases each). Germline V lookup: CDR1 DFQATT, CDR2 SNEGSKA (reference sequence). The CDR3 sequence is 13 residues long. V shed 7 bases and J shed 7 bases, with 17 bases lying between them. In DNA, the CDR3 is TGCAGTGGCAGGGACCTCAACCTTAATGAGCAGTTCTTC. Amino acid sequence: CSGRDLNLNEQFF.

This clonotype was seen at least ten times. The chain carries TRBV20-1 and TRBJ2-1; D gene uncertain. V lost 3 bases, J lost 2 bases, and 11 bases lay in between. This CDR3 comprises 14 residues. The germline CDR1 and CDR2 sequences are DFQATT and SNEGSKA (reference sequence). The DNA for the CDR3 is TGCAGTGCTAGGAGGCTGGGCCCCTACAATGAGCAGTTCTTC. Protein sequence: CSARRLGPYNEQFF.

V is TRBV29-1 and J is TRBJ2-5; D may correspond to TRBD1 or TRBD2 (6 bases each). The length of the CDR3 is 11 residues. Germline assignment: CDR1 SQVTM and CDR2 ANQGSEA. V shed 6 bases and J shed 7 bases, with 12 bases lying between them. In DNA form, the CDR3 reads TGCAGCGTCTCCAAGGGGGGGACCCAGTACTTC. This sequence encodes CSVSKGGTQYF.

This clonotype was seen only a few times. The chain couples TRBV5-1 to TRBJ2-5; D might be TRBD1 or TRBD2, each matching 5 bases. V dropped 4 bases and J dropped 3 bases, with 13 bases sitting between them. The germline CDR1 and CDR2 sequences are SGHRS and YFSETQ. This CDR3 contains 14 residues. CDR3 loop: CASSPGPQEETQYF. DNA of the CDR3: TGCGCCAGCAGCCCGGGACCTCAGGAAGAGACCCAGTACTTC.

This clonotype has just a few counts. This chain uses TRBV28 with TRBJ2-7; 9 bases are a match to TRBD2. The J call may be mistaken, given a closer DNA end match to TRBJ2-5. CDR3 length equals 15 residues. In germline, CDR1 is MDHEN, CDR2 SYDVKM. In DNA form, the CDR3 reads TGTGCCAGCAGTTTGGCCGTAGCGGGAGTAGAGACCCAGTACTTC. Protein: CASSLAVAGVETQYF.

In this sample, this clonotype turned up a few times. This could be a read error, since a much larger clone is one nucleotide away. V and J are TRBV5-1 and TRBJ2-3; 10 nucleotides agree with TRBD2. The CDR3 is 16 amino acids. In germline, CDR1 is SGHRS, CDR2 YFSETQ. The CDR3 reads CASSLDLAGETGTQYF. CDR3 bases: TGCGCCAGCAGCTTGGATCTAGCGGGAGAGACAGGTACGCAGTATTTT.

This clonotype has a handful of counts. This clone may be a read error of a much larger clone one base away. The chain combines TRBV7-2 with TRBJ2-7, with 8 bases identical to TRBD2. The V and J ends lost 0 bases and 7 bases, in that order; junction bases with no gene match: 11. The germline V gene encodes CDR1 SGHTA and CDR2 FQGNSA. CDR3 size: 16 residues. The CDR3 DNA sequence: TGTGCCAGCAGCTTAGCCGGGGGGGTCGCCTACAATGAGCAGTACTTC. This translates into CASSLAGGVAYNEQYF.

V usage is TRBV20-1 and J usage is TRBJ1-2, with 11 bases identical to TRBD1. Germline CDR1 is DFQATT and CDR2 is SNEGSKA (reference sequence). The ends lost 5 bases at V and 5 bases at J; junction bases unmatched: 4. CDR3 length equals 13 residues. CDR3 nucleotide sequence: TGCAGTGCTCGGACAGGGGGCATGTATGGCTACACCTTC. As protein: CSARTGGMYGYTF.

This clonotype is a singleton in its sample. The genes are TRBV6-6 and TRBJ2-3; 8 bases match TRBD1. The V and J ends lost 0 bases and 5 bases, in that order; junction bases with no gene match: 7. CDR3 size: 16 residues. Germline V gene data show CDR1 as MNHNY and CDR2 as SVGAGI (reference sequence). The CDR3 bases are TGTGCCAGCAGTTACTCCTCCGGACAGGGAATAGATACGCAGTATTTT. Its translation: CASSYSSGQGIDTQYF.

For this clonotype: Relative to the germline gene, one junction end is altered; a read error may explain this. This chain joins TRBV6-6 and TRBJ1-4; 8 bases map to TRBD1. Germline V lookup: CDR1 MNHNY, CDR2 SVGAGI (reference sequence). The CDR3 extends over 12 amino acids. The CDR3 DNA reads TGTGCCAGCCGTTACAGGGGGGAAAAACTGTTTTTT. It encodes CASRYRGEKLFF.

V is TRBV30 and J is TRBJ2-5; the D call may be TRBD1 or TRBD2 (5 bases each). This CDR3 has 15 amino acids. The germline V and J ends were trimmed by 2 bases and 3 bases, with 16 bases remaining between them. Germline values: CDR1 GTSNPN, CDR2 SVGIG (reference sequence). CDR3 coding DNA: TGTGCCTGGAGTTTTGGTCCAGTGGGGGAAGAGACCCAGTACTTC. Its protein product is CAWSFGPVGEETQYF.